These 21 T cell receptor beta chains were all obtained from the same sample, sequenced in a study of T-cell reconstitution after alpha-beta-depleted transplantation in children. The TCRbeta library was prepared with unique molecular identifiers. TCRdb re-derived calls from the PCR reads in MiXCR, one entry per CDR3 protein. The repertoire holds some 600,000 distinct CDR3 sequences, with 10% to 15% as singletons. Sequences were derived from PBMCs, mostly from graft donor cells, sampled 360 days after TCRalphabeta/CD19-depleted stem cell transplant. The receptors stem from a male patient younger than 18 who had a stem cell transplant for acute myeloid leukemia, so the T cells may come from the graft donor.

The sample holds many counts of this clonotype. One end of the junction fails to match germline, which may point to a read error. The chain links TRBV7-7 to TRBJ2-2; no definite D call. The CDR3 contains 14 residues. Looked up from germline, CDR1 is SSHAT and CDR2 is FNYEAQ (reference sequence). The CDR3 reads CASSLTLNTGELFF. In DNA, the CDR3 is TGTGCTAGCAGCCTCACCCTGAACACCGGGGAGCTGTTTTTT.

In its sample, this clonotype was seen many times. The chain uses TRBV10-3 and TRBJ1-1; tentatively, D is TRBD1 (6 bases). V was trimmed by 5 bases and J by 3 bases, leaving 13 bases between them. Germline-derived CDR1 and CDR2 are ENHRY and SYGVKD. This CDR3 comprises 14 residues. The DNA of the CDR3 is TGTGCCATCAGTAAACAGGGCTGGGACACTGAAGCTTTCTTT. This translates into CAISKQGWDTEAFF.

This clonotype appeared a few times. The rearrangement uses TRBV6-5 and TRBJ2-2; TRBD2 matches 10 bases. The CDR3 has 17 residues. The germline CDR1 and CDR2 sequences are MNHEY and SVGAGI. J lost 4 bases, V lost 2 bases, and 7 bases had no gene match. The CDR3 nucleotides are TGTGCCAGCAGTTACGGGGTAGCGGGAGGAATCACCGGGGAGCTGTTTTTT. Residues: CASSYGVAGGITGELFF.

There are many counts of this clonotype. This sequence joins TRBV20-1 and TRBJ2-5, with 7 positions matching TRBD1. The CDR3 extends over 14 amino acids. Germline CDR1 and CDR2: DFQATT and SNEGSKA (reference sequence). V lost 7 bases, J lost 0 bases, and 8 bases stayed unmatched. The chain's CDR3 is CSVGGQYYQETQYF. The CDR3 nucleotides are TGCAGTGTAGGGGGACAGTACTACCAAGAGACCCAGTACTTC.

The rearrangement links TRBV20-1 to TRBJ2-7, with D possibly matching TRBD2 (5 bases). Germline V gene lookup returns CDR1 DFQATT and CDR2 SNEGSKA (reference sequence). The length of the CDR3 is 14 residues. V lost 3 bases to trimming and J lost 3 bases, with 15 bases between them. CDR3 sequence reads: CSASYGEWGYEQYF. The CDR3 DNA reads as TGCAGTGCTAGCTACGGGGAGTGGGGCTACGAGCAGTACTTC.

The sample holds many counts of this clonotype. The chain has TRBV5-1 and TRBJ2-1; D is undetermined. Trimming removed 0 bases from V and 8 bases from J, with 6 bases in between. Germline V gene data show CDR1 as SGHRS and CDR2 as YFSETQ. The CDR3 consists of 12 residues. CDR3 sequence reads: CASSLASDEQFF. The CDR3 DNA reads as TGCGCCAGCAGCTTGGCTAGTGATGAGCAGTTCTTC.

This clonotype has a count of ten or more. V is TRBV7-3 and J is TRBJ2-3; D could derive from TRBD1 or TRBD2 (6 bases each). The CDR3 is 14 residues long. The V end lost 4 bases, the J end lost 5 bases, and 13 bases lay between the germline ends. Germline V gene lookup returns CDR1 SGHTA and CDR2 FQGTGA. CDR3 amino acids: CASSSLEGGDTQYF. The CDR3 DNA is TGTGCCAGCAGCTCCCTGGAGGGGGGAGATACGCAGTATTTT.

Ten or more counts support this clonotype. The chain combines TRBV20-1 with TRBJ1-6, with D maybe TRBD1 (6 bases). Trimming stripped 5 bases from V and 7 bases from J, with 18 bases between. The CDR3 is made up of 15 amino acids. Germline V gene data show CDR1 as DFQATT and CDR2 as SNEGSKA (reference sequence). The chain's CDR3 is CSAAGEEAWNSPLHF. CDR3 nucleotide sequence: TGCAGTGCTGCAGGGGAGGAAGCGTGGAATTCACCCCTCCACTTT.

This clonotype was seen a few times. The chain is built from TRBV5-1 and TRBJ2-5, with TRBD2 matching 13 bases. The junction had 6 bases not matched to a gene; V was cut back by 4 bases and J by 0 bases. This CDR3 contains 17 residues. Germline loops: CDR1 SGHRS, CDR2 YFSETQ. CDR3 loop: CASSPRTSGRYQETQYF. The CDR3 DNA reads as TGCGCCAGCAGCCCACGGACTAGCGGGAGATACCAAGAGACCCAGTACTTC.

The V and J genes are TRBV29-1 and TRBJ2-7; 8 bases are shared with TRBD2. Trimming cost V 7 bases and J 7 bases; bases outside gene matches: 18. The CDR3 is made up of 15 amino acids. From germline, CDR1 is SQVTM and CDR2 ANQGSEA. DNA of the CDR3: TGCAGCGCCTTGAGGGCCACCGGGACTAGGAGTGAGCAGTACTTC. The encoded protein is CSALRATGTRSEQYF.

This rearrangement joins TRBV4-3 to TRBJ2-5, with 7 nucleotides matching TRBD1. CDR1 and CDR2 (germline): LGHNA, YSLEER. The CDR3 has 16 amino acids. V dropped 2 bases and J dropped 2; count of bases not matched to a gene: 8. DNA for the CDR3: TGCGCCAGCAGCCAATCGACAGGGCTCGGTCAAGAGACCCAGTACTTC. Translated: CASSQSTGLGQETQYF.

This clonotype was found a few times. The chain couples TRBV10-3 to TRBJ2-1; D may be TRBD2 (6 bases). The V gene lost 8 bases and the J gene lost 5 bases, with 19 bases spanning the gap. The CDR3 has 15 amino acids. Germline V lookup: CDR1 ENHRY, CDR2 SYGVKD. CDR3 DNA sequence: TGTGCCATCCGGGGGTGGGGGACCCGCGACAATGAGCAGTTCTTC. Encoded protein: CAIRGWGTRDNEQFF.

J is TRBJ2-7 and V is TRBV6-1; no definite D call. The germline CDR1 and CDR2 sequences are MNHNS and SASEGT. The germline V and J ends were trimmed by 5 bases and 4 bases, with 21 bases remaining between them. The CDR3 is made up of 16 amino acids. The CDR3 coding sequence is TGTGCCAGCAGTCGCCTCCATGAGCGCGCTTCTTACGAGCAGTACTTC. Translating it yields CASSRLHERASYEQYF.

This clonotype was counted a few times. CDR3 protein: CASSPSPGQPNTEAFF. CDR3 DNA: TGTGCCAGCAGCCCGAGTCCAGGACAGCCGAACACTGAAGCTTTCTTT. This chain joins TRBV5-6 and TRBJ1-1; D might be TRBD1 (6 bases). CDR1 is SGHDT, CDR2 YYEEEE, per germline. V dropped 4 bases and J dropped 1 base, with 17 bases sitting between them. This CDR3 is built from 16 residues.

J is TRBJ2-7 and V is TRBV6-5, with TRBD2 identical over 9 bases. The CDR3 runs to 14 residues. J was trimmed by 6 bases and V by 2 bases; bases with no gene match: 5. Germline V gene lookup returns CDR1 MNHEY and CDR2 SVGAGI. CDR3 in amino acids: CASSYLAGRGEQYF. CDR3 in DNA: TGTGCCAGCAGTTACCTAGCGGGACGAGGCGAGCAGTACTTC.

This clonotype was seen ten or more times. V is TRBV19 and J is TRBJ2-1; no definite D call. Germline CDR1 LNHDA, CDR2 SQIVND (reference sequence). V lost 3 bases, J lost 3 bases, and 9 bases lay in between. This CDR3 comprises 14 residues. The CDR3 coding sequence is TGTGCCAGTAGTATGGCTTCGTACTACAATGAGCAGTTCTTC. Translating it yields CASSMASYYNEQFF.

The chain joins TRBV6-1 to TRBJ1-6, with D maybe TRBD1 (6 bases). CDR3 length: 15 residues. Deletions cut 4 bases from V and 9 bases from J, with 16 bases between. Looked up from germline, CDR1 is MNHNS and CDR2 is SASEGT. The CDR3 is CASSGYTGRTSPLHF. As DNA, the CDR3 is TGTGCCAGCAGTGGTTATACAGGGAGAACTTCACCCCTCCACTTT.

Many counts were recorded for this clonotype. The rearrangement uses TRBV12-3 or TRBV12-4 and TRBJ2-5; D gene uncertain. The V end was cut by 3 bases, the J end by 2 bases, with 10 bases between. This CDR3 has 14 residues. The CDR3 nucleotides read TGTGCCAGCAGTTTCGCCGGCATACAAGAGACCCAGTACTTC. Translating it yields CASSFAGIQETQYF.

This rearrangement joins TRBV7-9 to TRBJ2-7, with D uncertain. V was trimmed by 5 bases and J by 2 bases, leaving 16 bases between them. The length of the CDR3 is 15 residues. Germline lookup yields CDR1 SEHNR and CDR2 FQNEAQ (reference sequence). The CDR3 nucleotides read TGTGCCAGCAGCCGTCTCTCTGGAGTGGCCTACGAGCAGTACTTC. Translation gives CASSRLSGVAYEQYF.

This chain connects TRBV28 to TRBJ1-1, with D hard to call. CDR1 is MDHEN and CDR2 is SYDVKM in the germline V gene. CDR3 length: 17 residues. Between the trimmed V and J ends, which lost 3 bases and 1 base, there was a span of 18 bases. The CDR3 reads CASSFFGRRYQNTEAFF. The CDR3 DNA sequence: TGTGCCAGCAGTTTTTTCGGCAGGCGGTATCAGAACACTGAAGCTTTCTTT.

This sequence joins TRBV7-3 and TRBJ2-1; D unresolved. The germline CDR1 and CDR2 sequences are SGHTA and FQGTGA. This CDR3 is 14 amino acids long. V dropped 2 bases and J dropped 6 bases, with 11 bases sitting between them. Here the CDR3 DNA reads TGTGCCAGCAGCTTAGAGGCCCCCAGCAATGAGCAGTTCTTC. Translating gives CASSLEAPSNEQFF.